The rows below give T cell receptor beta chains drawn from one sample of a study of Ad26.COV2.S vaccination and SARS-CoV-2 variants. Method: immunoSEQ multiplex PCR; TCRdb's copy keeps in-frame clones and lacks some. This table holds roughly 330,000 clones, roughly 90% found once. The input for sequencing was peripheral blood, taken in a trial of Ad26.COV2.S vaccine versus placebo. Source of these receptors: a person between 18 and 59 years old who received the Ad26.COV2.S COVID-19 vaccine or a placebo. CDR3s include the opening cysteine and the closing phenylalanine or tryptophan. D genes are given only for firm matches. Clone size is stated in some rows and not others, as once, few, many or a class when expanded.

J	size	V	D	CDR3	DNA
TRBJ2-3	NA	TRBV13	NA	CASSYRAPAADTQYF	TGTGCCAGCAGCTACCGGGCCCCAGCGGCAGATACGCAGTATTTT
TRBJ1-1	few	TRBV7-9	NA	CASSSTDKVMNTEAFF	TGTGCCAGCAGCTCGACAGATAAAGTAATGAACACTGAAGCTTTCTTT
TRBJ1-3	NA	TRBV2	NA	CASRGGVFSGNTIYF	TGTGCCAGCAGGGGGGGGGTGTTCTCTGGAAACACCATATATTTT
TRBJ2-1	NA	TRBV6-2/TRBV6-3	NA	CASSFRDLLYNEQFF	TGTGCCAGCAGTTTCCGGGACCTCCTGTACAATGAGCAGTTCTTC
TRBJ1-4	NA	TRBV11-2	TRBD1	CASSPWDRGVEKLFF	TGTGCCAGCAGCCCATGGGACAGGGGGGTTGAAAAACTGTTTTTT
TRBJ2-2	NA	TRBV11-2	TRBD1	CASSPDRDLGELFF	TGTGCCAGCAGCCCCGACAGGGATCTCGGGGAGCTGTTTTTT
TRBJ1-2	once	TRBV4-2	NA	CASSHTGTNYGYTF	TGTGCCAGCAGCCACACAGGGACTAACTATGGCTACACCTTC
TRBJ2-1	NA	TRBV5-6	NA	CASSFGSASYNEQFF	TGTGCCAGCAGCTTCGGGAGCGCCTCCTACAATGAGCAGTTCTTC
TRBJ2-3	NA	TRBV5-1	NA	CASSSIGLGTDTQYF	TGCGCCAGCAGCTCGATCGGTCTGGGCACAGATACGCAGTATTTT
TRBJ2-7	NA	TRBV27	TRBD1	CASSLSSDRGEQYF	TGTGCCAGCAGTTTATCCTCGGACAGGGGAGAGCAGTACTTC
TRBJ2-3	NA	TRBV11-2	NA	CASSPGGTDTQYF	TGTGCCAGCAGCCCGGGGGGCACAGATACGCAGTATTTT
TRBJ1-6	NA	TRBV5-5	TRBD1	CASSWAGTVDSPLHF	TGTGCCAGCAGCTGGGCCGGGACAGTTGATTCACCCCTCCACTTT
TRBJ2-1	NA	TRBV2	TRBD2	CASSPLAGVLNEQFF	TGTGCCAGCAGTCCTCTAGCGGGAGTTCTCAATGAGCAGTTCTTC
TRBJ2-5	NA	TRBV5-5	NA	CASSFTDGQETQYF	TGTGCCAGCAGCTTCACGGACGGGCAAGAGACCCAGTACTTC
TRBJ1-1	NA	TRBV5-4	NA	CASSLGWEGTEAFF	TGTGCCAGCAGCTTGGGTTGGGAAGGGACTGAAGCTTTCTTT
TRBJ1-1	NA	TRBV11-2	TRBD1	CASSLGQGNTEAFF	TGTGCCAGCAGCTTAGGACAGGGCAACACTGAAGCTTTCTTT
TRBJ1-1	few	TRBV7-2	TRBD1	CASSLDRIVKSEAFF	TGTGCCAGCAGCTTGGACAGGATCGTTAAATCTGAAGCTTTCTTT
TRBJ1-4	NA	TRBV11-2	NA	CASSQGAQDEKLFF	TGTGCCAGCAGCCAAGGGGCACAGGACGAAAAACTGTTTTTT
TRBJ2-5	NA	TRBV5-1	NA	CASSLGGTSQETQYF	TGCGCCAGCAGCCTAGGAGGGACCTCCCAAGAGACCCAGTACTTC
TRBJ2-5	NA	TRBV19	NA	CASSLNIVAETQYF	TGTGCCAGTAGTCTCAACATAGTGGCAGAGACCCAGTACTTC
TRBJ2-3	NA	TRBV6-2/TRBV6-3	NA	CASSYSRGGTDTQYF	TGTGCCAGCAGTTACTCGAGAGGGGGCACAGATACGCAGTATTTT
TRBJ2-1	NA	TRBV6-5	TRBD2	CASTGTSGRNNEQFF	TGTGCCAGCACCGGGACTAGCGGGAGGAACAATGAGCAGTTCTTC
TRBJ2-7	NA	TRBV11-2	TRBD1	CASSLLTGQYF	TGTGCCAGCAGCTTATTGACAGGGCAATACTTC
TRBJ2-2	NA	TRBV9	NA	CASSPSGHTNTGELFF	TGTGCCAGCAGCCCCTCGGGACATACGAACACCGGGGAGCTGTTTTTT
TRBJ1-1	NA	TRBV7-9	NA	CASSLLRNTEAFF	TGTGCCAGCAGCTTACTCAGGAACACTGAAGCTTTCTTT
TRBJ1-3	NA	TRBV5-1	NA	CASSLGNGNTIYF	TGCGCCAGCAGCTTGGGGAATGGAAACACCATATATTTT
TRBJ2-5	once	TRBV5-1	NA	CASSSSQGNQETQYF	TGCGCCAGCAGCTCATCCCAGGGGAACCAAGAGACCCAGTACTTC
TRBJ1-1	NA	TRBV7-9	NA	CASSTRGVGDEAFF	TGTGCCAGCAGCACAAGGGGGGTAGGGGACGAGGCTTTCTTT
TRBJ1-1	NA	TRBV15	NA	CATSRDTVSEAFF	TGTGCCACCAGCAGAGATACAGTCTCTGAAGCTTTCTTT
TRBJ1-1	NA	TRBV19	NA	CASSISVEVGTEAFF	TGTGCCAGTAGTATATCCGTAGAGGTAGGCACTGAAGCTTTCTTT
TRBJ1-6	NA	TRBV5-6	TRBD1	CASSLGDRGNSPLHF	TGTGCCAGCAGCCTGGGAGACAGGGGGAATTCACCCCTCCACTTT
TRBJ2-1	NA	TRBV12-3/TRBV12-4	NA	CASSLVNEQFF	TGTGCCAGCAGTTTAGTCAATGAGCAGTTCTTC
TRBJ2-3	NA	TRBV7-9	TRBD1	CASSVGTGGDDYTDTQYF	TGTGCCAGCAGCGTAGGGACAGGGGGCGATGACTACACAGATACGCAGTATTTT
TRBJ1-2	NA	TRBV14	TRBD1	CASSPGTDLGGYTF	TGTGCCAGCAGCCCCGGGACAGACTTAGGCGGCTACACCTTC
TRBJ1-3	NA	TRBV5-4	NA	CASSLGGGGNTIYF	TGTGCCAGCAGCTTGGGGGGAGGCGGAAACACCATATATTTT
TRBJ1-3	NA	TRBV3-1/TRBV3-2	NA	CASSQDLGAPGNTIYF	TGTGCCAGCAGCCAAGATCTGGGGGCACCTGGAAACACCATATATTTT
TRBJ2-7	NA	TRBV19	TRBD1	CASSPTGGASIYDVQYF	TGTGCCAGTAGCCCAACAGGGGGCGCCTCCATCTACGATGTGCAGTACTTC
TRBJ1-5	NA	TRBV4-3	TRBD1	CASSQTTGIGQPQHF	TGCGCCAGCAGCCAAACGACAGGGATCGGTCAGCCCCAGCATTTT
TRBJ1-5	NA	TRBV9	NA	CASSAGASNQPQHF	TGTGCCAGCAGCGCGGGGGCTAGCAATCAGCCCCAGCATTTT
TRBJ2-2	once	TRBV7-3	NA	CASSLEWSGELFF	TGTGCCAGCAGCTTGGAGTGGTCCGGGGAGCTGTTTTTT
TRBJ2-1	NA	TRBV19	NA	CASSIQTPNEQFF	TGTGCCAGTAGTATTCAGACCCCCAATGAGCAGTTCTTC
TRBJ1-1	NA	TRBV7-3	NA	CASSLTGDPTEAFF	TGTGCCAGCAGCTTAACAGGGGACCCAACTGAAGCTTTCTTT
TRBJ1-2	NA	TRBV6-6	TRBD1	CASSGDSVYGYTF	TGTGCCAGCAGTGGGGACAGCGTCTATGGCTACACCTTC
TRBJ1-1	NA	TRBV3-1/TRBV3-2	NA	CASSQVIGNTEAFF	TGTGCCAGCAGCCAAGTGATAGGTAACACTGAAGCTTTCTTT
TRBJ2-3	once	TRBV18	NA	CASNRSPPTQNRGDTQYF	TGTGCCAGCAATCGTTCCCCCCCCACACAAAATCGGGGGGATACGCAGTATTTT
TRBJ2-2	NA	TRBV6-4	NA	CASSGGRLNTGELFF	TGTGCCAGCAGCGGTGGCAGACTGAACACCGGGGAGCTGTTTTTT
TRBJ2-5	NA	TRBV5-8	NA	CASSLLFQETQYF	TGTGCCAGCAGCTTGTTATTTCAAGAGACCCAGTACTTC
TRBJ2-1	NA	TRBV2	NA	CASSENNEQFF	TGTGCCAGCAGTGAAAACAATGAGCAGTTCTTC
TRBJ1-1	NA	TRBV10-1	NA	CASSGGGGLNTEAFF	TGCGCCAGCAGCGGGGGAGGTGGCCTGAACACTGAAGCTTTCTTT
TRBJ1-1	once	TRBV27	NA	CASSSRGKAGGDTEAFF	TGTGCCAGCAGTTCGCGGGGAAAGGCCGGGGGGGACACTGAAGCTTTCTTT
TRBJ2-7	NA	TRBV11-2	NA	CASSLIAGAGASYEQYF	TGTGCCAGCAGCTTAATCGCCGGTGCAGGGGCTTCCTACGAGCAGTACTTC
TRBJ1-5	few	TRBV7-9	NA	CASTLGAGNQPQHF	TGTGCCAGCACGTTGGGGGCGGGCAATCAGCCCCAGCATTTT
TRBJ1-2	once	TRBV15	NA	CATSRDLNSNYGYTF	TGTGCCACCAGCAGAGATCTGAACAGTAACTATGGCTACACCTTC